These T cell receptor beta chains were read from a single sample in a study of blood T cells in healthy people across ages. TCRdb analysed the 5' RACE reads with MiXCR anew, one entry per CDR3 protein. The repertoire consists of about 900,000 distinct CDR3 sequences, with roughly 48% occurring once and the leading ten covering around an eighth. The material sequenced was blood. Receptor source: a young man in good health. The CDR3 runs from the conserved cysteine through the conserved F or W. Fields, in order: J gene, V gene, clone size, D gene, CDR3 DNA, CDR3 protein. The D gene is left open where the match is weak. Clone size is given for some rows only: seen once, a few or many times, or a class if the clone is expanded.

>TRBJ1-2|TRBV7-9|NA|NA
TGTGCCAGCAGCCCCGAGGTTGTCAGATTAAACTATGGCTACACCTTC
CASSPEVVRLNYGYTF
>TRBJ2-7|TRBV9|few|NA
TGTGCCAGCAGCGTAGGGGGGGGGCTCTACGAGCAGTACTTC
CASSVGGGLYEQYF
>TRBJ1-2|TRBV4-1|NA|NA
TGCGCCAGCAGCCAAGACCTCAGGAGAACCTATGGCTACACCTTC
CASSQDLRRTYGYTF
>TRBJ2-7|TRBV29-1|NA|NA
TGCAGCGTCGCCACCGGGCAGGACTACGAGCAGTACTTC
CSVATGQDYEQYF
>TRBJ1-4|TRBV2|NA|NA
TGTGCCAGCATAGTAGGGCAACGAGGGACGAGAAATGAAAAACTGTTTTTT
CASIVGQRGTRNEKLFF
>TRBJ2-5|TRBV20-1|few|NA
TGCAGTGCTACTATACCGACAGTCCAAGAGACCCAGTACTTC
CSATIPTVQETQYF
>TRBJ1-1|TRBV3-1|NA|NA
TGTGCCAGCAGCCAAGGTGGGTCTACCATTTCTGAAGCTTTCTTT
CASSQGGSTISEAFF
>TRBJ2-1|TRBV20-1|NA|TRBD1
TGCGGTGCCGGGGACACAGGGGACGACAATGAGCAGTTCTTC
CGAGDTGDDNEQFF
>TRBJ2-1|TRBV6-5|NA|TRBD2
TGTGCCAGCAGTCACACTAGCGGGGAGAAATACAATGAGCAGTTCTTC
CASSHTSGEKYNEQFF
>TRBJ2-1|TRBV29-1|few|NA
TGCAGCTCCCGGGGAGAGTCCTACAATGAGCAGTTCTTC
CSSRGESYNEQFF
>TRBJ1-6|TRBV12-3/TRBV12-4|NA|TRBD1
TGTGCCAGCATCAGGGGGTCCTATAATTCACCCCTCCACTTT
CASIRGSYNSPLHF
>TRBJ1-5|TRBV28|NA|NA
TGTGCCTCAGGAGGGGTTAACGATCAGCCCCAGCATTTT
CASGGVNDQPQHF
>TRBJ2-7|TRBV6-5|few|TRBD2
TGTGCCAGCAGTTACTCCCTACATACGGGGGGCGAGCAGTACTTC
CASSYSLHTGGEQYF
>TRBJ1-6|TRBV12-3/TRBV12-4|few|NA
TGTGCCAGCAGTCCCCCTAGAGGTTTCGGGGCACCCCTCCACTTT
CASSPPRGFGAPLHF
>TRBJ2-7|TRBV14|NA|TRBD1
TGTGCCAGCAGCCAAGAACAGGGGGCATTCTACGAGCAGTACTTC
CASSQEQGAFYEQYF
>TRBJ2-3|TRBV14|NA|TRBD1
TGTGCCAGCAGCCAAGGGGACAGAATCGCAGGTACGCAGTATTTT
CASSQGDRIAGTQYF